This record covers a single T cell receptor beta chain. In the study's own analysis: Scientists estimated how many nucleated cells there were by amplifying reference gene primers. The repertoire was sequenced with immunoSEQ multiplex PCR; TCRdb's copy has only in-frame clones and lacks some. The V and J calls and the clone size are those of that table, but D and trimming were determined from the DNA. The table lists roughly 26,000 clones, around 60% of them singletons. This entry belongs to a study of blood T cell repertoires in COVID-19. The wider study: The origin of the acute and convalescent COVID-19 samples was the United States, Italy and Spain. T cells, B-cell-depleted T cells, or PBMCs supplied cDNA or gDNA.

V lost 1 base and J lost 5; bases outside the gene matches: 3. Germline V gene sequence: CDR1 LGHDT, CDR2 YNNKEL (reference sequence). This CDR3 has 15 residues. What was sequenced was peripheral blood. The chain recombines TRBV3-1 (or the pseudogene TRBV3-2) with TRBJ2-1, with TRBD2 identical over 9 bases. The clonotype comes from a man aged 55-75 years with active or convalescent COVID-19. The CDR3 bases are TGTGCCAGCAGCCAAGGGTCTAGCGGGGACAATGAGCAGTTCTTC. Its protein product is CASSQGSSGDNEQFF.